The sequence of this T cell receptor beta chain was determined in a study of blood T cell repertoires in COVID-19. Study as a whole: T cells, B-cell-depleted T cells, or PBMCs supplied cDNA or gDNA.

Germline CDR1 and CDR2: SNHLY and FYNNEI. V was pared by 6 bases and J by 0 bases, with 5 bases of the junction left unmatched. The CDR3 consists of 15 residues. Source study methods: Cell counts per sample came from amplifying reference gene primers. The table came from immunoSEQ multiplex PCR; TCRdb's copy has only in-frame clones and leaves some out. V and J calls plus clone size are reproduced from that table; the DNA served to infer D and trimming. The sample has some 150,000 clones, approximately 87% seen once; the top ten hold over 3.5%. Sequences were obtained from peripheral blood. The receptor was isolated from a man younger than 30 with active or convalescent COVID-19. This chain links TRBV2 with TRBJ1-3; 7 nucleotides match TRBD1. The CDR3 protein is CASSEQGSSGNTIYF. In DNA form, the CDR3 reads TGTGCCAGCAGCGAACAGGGGTCCTCTGGAAACACCATATATTTT.